The 2 T cell receptor beta chains listed next were all sequenced from one sample in a study of cytomegalovirus exposure and HLA in healthy donors. With 60 Vbeta and 13 Jbeta primers, the PCR was carried out. Produced via immunoSEQ multiplex PCR; TCRdb's table is partial and in-frame only. The data contain 95,000 to 150,000 clones, roughly 80% of them seen just once; the ten biggest clones take up approximately 8.8%. The sample consisted of PBMCs. These receptors were collected from a female donor in good health and CMV-seropositive.

The gene calls are TRBV7-9 and TRBJ1-2, with no clear D. The germline CDR1 and CDR2 sequences are SEHNR and FQNEAQ (reference sequence). V lost 5 bases and J 3 bases, leaving 7 bases between the germline ends. This CDR3 has 12 amino acids. For the CDR3, the DNA is TGTGCCAGCAGCCGGGAGGACTATGGCTACACCTTC. Residues: CASSREDYGYTF.

This chain uses TRBV9 with TRBJ2-7, with 10 bases aligning to TRBD2. With 4 bases clipped from V and 0 bases from J, the junction kept 10 bases outside the gene matches. The CDR3 spans 17 residues. From germline, CDR1 is SGDLS and CDR2 YYNGEE. The CDR3 loop reads CASSPNSGGPFSYEQYF. The CDR3 DNA follows: TGTGCCAGCAGCCCCAATAGCGGGGGGCCCTTCTCCTACGAGCAGTACTTC.